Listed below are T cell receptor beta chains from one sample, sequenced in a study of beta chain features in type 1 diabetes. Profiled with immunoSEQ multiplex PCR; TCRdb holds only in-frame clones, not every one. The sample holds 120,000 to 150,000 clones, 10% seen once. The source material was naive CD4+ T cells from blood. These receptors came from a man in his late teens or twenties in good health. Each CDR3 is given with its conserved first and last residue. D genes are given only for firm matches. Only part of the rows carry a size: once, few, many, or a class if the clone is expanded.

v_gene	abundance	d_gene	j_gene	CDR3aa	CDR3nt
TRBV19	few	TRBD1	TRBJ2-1	CASRRVTGINEQFF	TGTGCCAGTAGACGGGTGACAGGGATTAATGAGCAGTTCTTC
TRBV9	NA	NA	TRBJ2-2	CASSLGGRGELFF	TGTGCCAGCAGCTTAGGCGGCCGCGGGGAGCTGTTTTTT
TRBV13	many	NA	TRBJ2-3	CASSLRGKLRTDTQYF	TGTGCCAGCAGCTTAAGAGGAAAGCTACGCACAGATACGCAGTATTTT
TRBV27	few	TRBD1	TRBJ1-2	CASSSWTGGNYGYTF	TGTGCCAGCAGTTCCTGGACAGGGGGGAACTATGGCTACACCTTC
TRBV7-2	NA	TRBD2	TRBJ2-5	CASTASGGGGETQYF	TGTGCCAGCACCGCTAGCGGGGGCGGGGGGGAGACCCAGTACTTC
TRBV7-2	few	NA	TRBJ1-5	CASSQRGNQPQHF	TGTGCCAGCAGCCAGCGAGGCAATCAGCCCCAGCATTTT
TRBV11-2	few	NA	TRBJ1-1	CASSPFGGTEAFF	TGTGCCAGCAGCCCTTTCGGAGGGACTGAAGCTTTCTTT
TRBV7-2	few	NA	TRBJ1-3	CASSLTVGNTIYF	TGTGCCAGCAGCTTGACAGTCGGAAACACCATATATTTT
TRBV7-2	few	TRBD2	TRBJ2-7	CASSPSGGSNYEQYF	TGTGCCAGCAGCCCCTCGGGGGGGTCTAATTACGAGCAGTACTTC
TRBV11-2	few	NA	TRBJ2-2	CASSFGLTYTGELFF	TGTGCCAGCAGCTTCGGACTAACGTACACCGGGGAGCTGTTTTTT
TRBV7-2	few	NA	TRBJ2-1	CASSVRGASGEQFF	TGTGCCAGCAGCGTACGGGGGGCCAGCGGTGAGCAGTTCTTC
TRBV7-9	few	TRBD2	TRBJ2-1	CASSTRLAGANEQFF	TGTGCCAGCAGCACAAGACTAGCGGGGGCCAATGAGCAGTTCTTC
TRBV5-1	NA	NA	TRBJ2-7	CASSFRVSGGDEQYF	TGCGCCAGCAGCTTCCGAGTGTCAGGAGGGGACGAGCAGTACTTC
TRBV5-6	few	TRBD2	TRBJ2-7	CASATSGGGYEQYF	TGTGCCAGCGCGACTAGCGGGGGGGGCTACGAGCAGTACTTC
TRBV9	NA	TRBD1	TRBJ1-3	CASSSRDRGRSGNTIYF	TGTGCCAGCAGCTCTCGGGACAGGGGTCGCTCTGGAAACACCATATATTTT
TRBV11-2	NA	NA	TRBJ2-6	CASSPGGAANVLTF	TGTGCCAGCAGCCCCGGTGGGGCGGCCAACGTCCTGACTTTC
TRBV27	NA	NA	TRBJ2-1	CASSDDRSSYNEQFF	TGTGCCAGCAGTGATGACAGGAGCTCCTACAATGAGCAGTTCTTC
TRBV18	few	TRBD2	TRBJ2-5	CASSPASGETQYF	TGTGCCAGCTCACCCGCTAGCGGAGAGACCCAGTACTTC
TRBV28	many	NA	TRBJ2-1	CASIAGNEQFF	TGTGCCAGCATTGCCGGGAATGAGCAGTTCTTC
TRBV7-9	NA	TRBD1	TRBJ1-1	CASSITGGNTEAFF	TGTGCCAGCAGCATTACAGGGGGGAACACTGAAGCTTTCTTT
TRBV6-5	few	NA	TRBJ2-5	CASSYSEPTQETQYF	TGTGCCAGCAGTTACTCGGAGCCTACCCAAGAGACCCAGTACTTC
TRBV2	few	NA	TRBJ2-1	CASSGDTYNEQFF	TGTGCCAGCAGTGGGGACACCTACAATGAGCAGTTCTTC
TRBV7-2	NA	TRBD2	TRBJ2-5	CASSLNRGGGETQYF	TGTGCCAGCAGCTTAAACCGGGGGGGCGGGGAGACCCAGTACTTC
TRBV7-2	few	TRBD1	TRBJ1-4	CASSGDDRGPWANEKLFF	TGTGCCAGCTCCGGGGACGACAGGGGGCCGTGGGCTAATGAAAAACTGTTTTTT
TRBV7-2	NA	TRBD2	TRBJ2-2	CASSLDGGVTGELFF	TGTGCCAGCAGCTTAGATGGGGGGGTCACCGGGGAGCTGTTTTTT
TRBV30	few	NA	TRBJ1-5	CAWRVGGSSNQPQHF	TGTGCCTGGAGAGTCGGGGGAAGTAGCAATCAGCCCCAGCATTTT
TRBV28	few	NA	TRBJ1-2	CAIGDYGYTF	TGTGCCATCGGGGACTATGGCTACACCTTC
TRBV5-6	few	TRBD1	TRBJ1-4	CASSFRGLGEKLFF	TGTGCCAGCAGCTTCAGGGGGCTTGGGGAAAAACTGTTTTTT
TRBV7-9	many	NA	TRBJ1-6	CASTQGGSPLHF	TGTGCCAGCACCCAGGGTGGCTCACCCCTCCACTTT
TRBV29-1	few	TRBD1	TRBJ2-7	CSVNRRAGTGPHYEQYF	TGCAGCGTTAATAGGAGGGCCGGGACAGGGCCTCACTACGAGCAGTACTTC
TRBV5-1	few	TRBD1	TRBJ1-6	CASSLAAGGSPLHF	TGCGCCAGCAGCTTGGCGGCAGGGGGATCACCCCTCCACTTT
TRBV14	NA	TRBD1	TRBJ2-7	CASSFWGQGYEQYF	TGTGCCAGCAGCTTTTGGGGACAGGGCTACGAGCAGTACTTC
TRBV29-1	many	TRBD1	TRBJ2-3	CSVGAPTGFTQYF	TGCAGCGTTGGTGCCCCGACAGGGTTTACGCAGTATTTT
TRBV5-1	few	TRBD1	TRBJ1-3	CASSSQGAPGNTIYF	TGCGCCAGCAGCTCTCAGGGGGCGCCTGGAAACACCATATATTTT
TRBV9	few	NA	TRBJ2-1	CASSVGTVLYNEQFF	TGTGCCAGCAGCGTAGGGACAGTCCTCTACAATGAGCAGTTCTTC
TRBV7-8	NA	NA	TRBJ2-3	CASSLDSSTDTQYF	TGTGCCAGCAGCTTAGACAGTAGCACAGATACGCAGTATTTT
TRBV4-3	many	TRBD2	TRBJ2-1	CASSPGLASNEQFF	TGCGCCAGCAGCCCGGGACTAGCTTCCAATGAGCAGTTCTTC
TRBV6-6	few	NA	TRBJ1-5	CASSLTRDTWHF	TGTGCCAGCAGTTTAACCCGGGATACCTGGCATTTT
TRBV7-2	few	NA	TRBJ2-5	CASSPQGGETQYF	TGTGCCAGCAGCCCACAGGGCGGGGAGACCCAGTACTTC
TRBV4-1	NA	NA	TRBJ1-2	CASSQPSPIIYGYTF	TGCGCCAGCAGCCAACCCAGTCCGATTATCTATGGCTACACCTTC
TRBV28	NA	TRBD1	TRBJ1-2	CASTQGQGANYGYTF	TGTGCCAGCACCCAGGGACAGGGGGCCAACTATGGCTACACCTTC
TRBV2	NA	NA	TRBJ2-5	CAGILGGVQETQYF	TGTGCCGGAATACTCGGCGGGGTACAAGAGACCCAGTACTTC
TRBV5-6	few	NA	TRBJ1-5	CASSGRASNQPQHF	TGTGCCAGCAGTGGGAGGGCGAGCAATCAGCCCCAGCATTTT
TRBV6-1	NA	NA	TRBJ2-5	CASFSRTSETQYF	TGTGCCAGCTTTAGTCGGACATCAGAGACCCAGTACTTC
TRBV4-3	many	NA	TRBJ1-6	CASSPMTQGASPLHF	TGCGCCAGCAGCCCTATGACCCAGGGCGCTTCACCCCTCCACTTT